The 2 T cell receptor beta chains below were found in one sample sequenced in a study of blood T cell repertoires in COVID-19. Libraries were prepared by immunoSEQ multiplex PCR; TCRdb keeps only in-frame clonotypes and omits some of them. The sample lists roughly 100,000 clones, approximately 82% occurring once. Material for sequencing was peripheral blood. Every receptor here comes from a woman at least 80 years old with acute or convalescent COVID-19.

The chain has TRBV5-1 and TRBJ1-1, with TRBD1 as a possible D gene (6 bases). The CDR3 is made up of 15 amino acids. The germline CDR1 and CDR2 sequences are SGHRS and YFSETQ. Trimming took 3 bases from V and 2 from J, leaving 14 bases between them. This CDR3 is CASSSSGQLNTEAFF. The CDR3 region has the DNA TGCGCCAGCAGCTCGTCTGGACAGCTCAACACTGAAGCTTTCTTT.

CDR3 coding DNA: TGTGCCAGCAGCTTATCCCGTGGGGCCAACGTCCTGACTTTC. Encoded protein: CASSLSRGANVLTF. This chain uses TRBV6-2 or TRBV6-3 with TRBJ2-6; D gene unclear. Germline V gives CDR1 MNHEY, CDR2 SVGEGT. Between the trimmed V and J ends, which lost 6 bases and 3 bases, there was a span of 9 bases. The CDR3 spans 14 residues.